The clone carrying this T cell receptor beta chain has a handful of counts. Its antigen remains unknown. The data were obtained in a study of response to subunit inactivated influenza vaccine. Study observations and caveats: Authors suggested that a seasonal influenza vaccination recruits few new T cells each time.

CDR3 size: 14 residues. Per the germline V gene, CDR1 is MNHEY and CDR2 is SVGAGI. Trimming shortened V by 4 bases and J by 6 bases, and 16 bases separated the two germline ends. In TCRdb, the RT-PCR reads were re-called with MiXCR into one record per CDR3 protein. Of approximately 500,000 distinct CDR3 sequences listed, 10% to 15% are singletons. This material consisted of PBMCs from blood, taken roughly 45 days after vaccination. The chain couples TRBV6-5 to TRBJ2-7; D is undetermined. The source of this sequence is a man aged 50 or older who received an inactivated influenza vaccine. CDR3 DNA: TGTGCCAGCAGTTCCCCTTCGGGCCTGGGCGAGCAGTACTTC. Protein: CASSSPSGLGEQYF.